This T cell receptor (beta chain) was obtained from a study of shared clonotypes between healthy human individuals. The germline V gene encodes CDR1 SGHTA and CDR2 FQGNSA. Trimming at V came to 2 bases and at J to 1 base, leaving 12 bases not matched to a gene. The CDR3 totals 18 residues. Only in-frame clones appear in the TCRdb table, and some are missing; sequencing was by immunoSEQ multiplex PCR. The sample holds just over 2,000,000 clones, 95% seen once. This chain links TRBV7-2 with TRBJ2-5; 8 bases line up with TRBD2. The sample comprised naive CD4+ T cells sorted from blood. Subset in this sample: CD45RA+ positively selected. This clonotype was obtained from a man between 18 and 29 years old in good health. In nucleotides, the CDR3 is TGTGCCAGCAGCTTATCAACTAGCGGCGCGAGGTCCCAAGAGACCCAGTACTTC. This encodes CASSLSTSGARSQETQYF.